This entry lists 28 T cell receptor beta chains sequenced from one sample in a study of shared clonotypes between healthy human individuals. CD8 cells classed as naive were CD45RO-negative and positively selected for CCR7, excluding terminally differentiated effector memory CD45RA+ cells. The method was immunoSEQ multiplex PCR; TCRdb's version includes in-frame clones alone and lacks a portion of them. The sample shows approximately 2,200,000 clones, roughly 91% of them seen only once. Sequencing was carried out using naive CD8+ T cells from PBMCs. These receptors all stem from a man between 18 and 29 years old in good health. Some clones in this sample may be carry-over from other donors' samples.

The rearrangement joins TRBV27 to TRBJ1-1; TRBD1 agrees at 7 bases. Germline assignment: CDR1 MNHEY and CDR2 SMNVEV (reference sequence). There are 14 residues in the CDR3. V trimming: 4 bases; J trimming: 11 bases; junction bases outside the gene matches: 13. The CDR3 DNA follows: TGTGCCAGCAGTTCCCGACAGGGTACACTGAAGGCTTTCTTT. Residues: CASSSRQGTLKAFF.

CDR3 loop: CASSGTGTSVFF. The DNA of the CDR3 is TGTGCCAGCAGCGGGACCGGGACTAGCGTGTTCTTC. The genes are TRBV9 and TRBJ2-1, with 10 bases lining up with TRBD2. The germline V gene encodes CDR1 SGDLS and CDR2 YYNGEE. This CDR3 comprises 12 residues. The V and J ends lost 3 bases and 15 bases, in that order; junction bases with no gene match: 6.

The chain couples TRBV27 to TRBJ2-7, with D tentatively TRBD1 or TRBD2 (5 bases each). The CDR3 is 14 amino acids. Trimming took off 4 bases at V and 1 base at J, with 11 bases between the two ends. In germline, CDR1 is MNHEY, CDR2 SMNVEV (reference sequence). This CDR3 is CASSSRDGSYEQYF. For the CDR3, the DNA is TGTGCCAGCAGTTCCCGGGACGGGTCCTACGAGCAGTACTTC.

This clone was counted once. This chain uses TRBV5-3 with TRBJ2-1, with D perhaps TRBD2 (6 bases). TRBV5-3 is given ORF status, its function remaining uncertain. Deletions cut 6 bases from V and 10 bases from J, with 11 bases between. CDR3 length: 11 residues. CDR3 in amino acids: CARKTGVEQFF. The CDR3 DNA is TGTGCCAGAAAGACGGGAGTAGAGCAGTTCTTC.

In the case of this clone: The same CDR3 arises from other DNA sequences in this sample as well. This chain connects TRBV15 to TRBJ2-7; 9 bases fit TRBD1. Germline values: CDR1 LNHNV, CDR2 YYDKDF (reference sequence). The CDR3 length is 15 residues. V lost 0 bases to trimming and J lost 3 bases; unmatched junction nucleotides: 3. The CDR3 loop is CATSRDRGQGYEQYF. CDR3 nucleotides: TGTGCCACCAGCAGAGATCGGGGACAGGGCTACGAGCAGTACTTC.

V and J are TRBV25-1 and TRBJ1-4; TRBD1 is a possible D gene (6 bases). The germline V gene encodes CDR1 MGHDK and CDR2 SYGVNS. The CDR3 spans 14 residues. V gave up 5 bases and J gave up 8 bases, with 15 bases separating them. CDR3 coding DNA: TGTGCCAGCAGTCAAGGGGGGGTTGGGGAAAAACTGTTTTTT. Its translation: CASSQGGVGEKLFF.

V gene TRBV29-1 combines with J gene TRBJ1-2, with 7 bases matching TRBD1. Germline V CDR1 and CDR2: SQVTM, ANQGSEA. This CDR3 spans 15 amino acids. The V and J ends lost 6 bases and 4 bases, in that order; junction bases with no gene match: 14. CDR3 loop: CSVGQAGGRGYGYTF. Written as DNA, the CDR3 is TGCAGCGTCGGACAGGCGGGCGGTCGTGGCTATGGCTACACCTTC.

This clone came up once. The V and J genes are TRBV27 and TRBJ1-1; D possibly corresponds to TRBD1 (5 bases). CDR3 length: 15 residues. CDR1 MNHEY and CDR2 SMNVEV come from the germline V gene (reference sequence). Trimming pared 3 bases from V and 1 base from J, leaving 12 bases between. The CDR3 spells CASSLGGWGNTEAFF. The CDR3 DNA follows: TGTGCCAGCAGTTTGGGGGGGTGGGGGAACACTGAAGCTTTCTTT.

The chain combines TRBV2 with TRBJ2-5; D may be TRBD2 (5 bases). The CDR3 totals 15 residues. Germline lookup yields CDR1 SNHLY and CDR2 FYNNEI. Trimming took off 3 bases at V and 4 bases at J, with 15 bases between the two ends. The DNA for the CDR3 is TGTGCCAGCAGTGACACTTTGGACGAGGGAGAGACCCAGTACTTC. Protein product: CASSDTLDEGETQYF.

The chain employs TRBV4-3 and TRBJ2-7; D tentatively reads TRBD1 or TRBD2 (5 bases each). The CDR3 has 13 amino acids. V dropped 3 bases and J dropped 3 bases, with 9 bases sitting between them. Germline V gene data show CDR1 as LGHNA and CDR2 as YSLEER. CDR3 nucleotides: TGCGCCAGCAGCCATCGGGACGGCTACGAGCAGTACTTC. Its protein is CASSHRDGYEQYF.

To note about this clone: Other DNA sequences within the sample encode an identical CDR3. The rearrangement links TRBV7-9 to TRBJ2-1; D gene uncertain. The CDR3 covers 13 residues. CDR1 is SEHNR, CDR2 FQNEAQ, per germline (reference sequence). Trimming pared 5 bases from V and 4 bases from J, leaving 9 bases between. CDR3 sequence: CASSPASYNEQFF. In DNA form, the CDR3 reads TGTGCCAGCAGCCCCGCCAGTTACAATGAGCAGTTCTTC.

CDR3 bases: TGTGCCAGCAGTTACGGGGCAGAGGGGTACAATGAGCAGTTCTTC. This encodes CASSYGAEGYNEQFF. The chain couples TRBV6-5 to TRBJ2-1; D may correspond to TRBD1 or TRBD2 (5 bases each). CDR1 is MNHEY and CDR2 is SVGAGI in the germline V gene. The CDR3 is made up of 15 amino acids. Trimming stripped 2 bases from V and 4 bases from J, with 12 bases between.

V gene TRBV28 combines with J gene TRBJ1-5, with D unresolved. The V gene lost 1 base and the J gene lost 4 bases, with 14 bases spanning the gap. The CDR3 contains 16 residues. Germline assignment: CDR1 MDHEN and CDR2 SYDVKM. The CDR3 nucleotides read TGTGCCAGCAGTTTATTAGTCGCCCTGTGGAATCAGCCCCAGCATTTT. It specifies CASSLLVALWNQPQHF.

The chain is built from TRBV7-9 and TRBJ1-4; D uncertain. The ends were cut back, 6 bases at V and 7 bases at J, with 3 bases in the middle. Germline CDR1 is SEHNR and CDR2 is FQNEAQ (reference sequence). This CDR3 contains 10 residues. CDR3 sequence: CASRPEKLFF. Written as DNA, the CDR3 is TGTGCCAGCAGACCTGAAAAACTGTTTTTT.

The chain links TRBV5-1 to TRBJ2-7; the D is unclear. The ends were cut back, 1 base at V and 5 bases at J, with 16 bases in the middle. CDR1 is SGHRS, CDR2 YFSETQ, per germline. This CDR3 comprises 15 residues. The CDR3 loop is CASSLSWRPLNEQYF. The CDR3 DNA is TGCGCCAGCAGCTTGTCCTGGCGGCCTCTCAACGAGCAGTACTTC.

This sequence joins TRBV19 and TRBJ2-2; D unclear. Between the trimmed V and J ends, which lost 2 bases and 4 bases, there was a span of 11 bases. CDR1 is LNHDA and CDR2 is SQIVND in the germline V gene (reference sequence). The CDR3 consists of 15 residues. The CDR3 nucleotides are TGTGCCAGTAGTATACTCCGAGCGAGCACCGGGGAGCTGTTTTTT. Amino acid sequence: CASSILRASTGELFF.

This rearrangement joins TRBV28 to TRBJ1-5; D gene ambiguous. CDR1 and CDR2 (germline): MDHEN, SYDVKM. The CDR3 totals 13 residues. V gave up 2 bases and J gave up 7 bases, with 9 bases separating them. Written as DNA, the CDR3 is TGTGCCAGCAGTTTAAGGGAAATCCAGCCCCAGCATTTT. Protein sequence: CASSLREIQPQHF.

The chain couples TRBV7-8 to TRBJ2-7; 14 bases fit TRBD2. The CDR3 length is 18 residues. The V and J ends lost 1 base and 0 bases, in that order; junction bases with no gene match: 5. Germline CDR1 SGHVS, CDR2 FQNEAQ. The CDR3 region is CASSLVGTSGSSSYEQYF. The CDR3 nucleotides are TGTGCCAGCAGCTTAGTTGGGACTAGCGGGAGTAGCTCCTACGAGCAGTACTTC.

CDR3 coding DNA: TGTGCCAGCAGTTATGCGGACAGCTACAATGAGCAGTTCTTC. Its protein product is CASSYADSYNEQFF. J is TRBJ2-1 and V is TRBV27; D might be TRBD1 (6 bases). Germline-derived CDR1 and CDR2 are MNHEY and SMNVEV (reference sequence). Trimming removed 4 bases at V and 3 bases at J, with 10 bases between. CDR3 length: 14 residues.

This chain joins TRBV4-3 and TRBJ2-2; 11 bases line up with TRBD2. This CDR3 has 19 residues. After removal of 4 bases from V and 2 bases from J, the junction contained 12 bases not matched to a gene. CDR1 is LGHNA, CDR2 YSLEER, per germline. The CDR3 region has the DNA TGCGCCAGCAGCCGGCAAGTTGTCCTAGCGGGAGGCAACACCGGGGAGCTGTTTTTT. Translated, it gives CASSRQVVLAGGNTGELFF.

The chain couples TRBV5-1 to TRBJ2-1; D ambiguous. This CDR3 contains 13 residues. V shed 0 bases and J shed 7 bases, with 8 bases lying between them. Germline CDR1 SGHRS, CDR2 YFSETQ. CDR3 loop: CASSLVLGNEQFF. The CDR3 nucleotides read TGCGCCAGCAGCTTGGTGCTCGGGAATGAGCAGTTCTTC.

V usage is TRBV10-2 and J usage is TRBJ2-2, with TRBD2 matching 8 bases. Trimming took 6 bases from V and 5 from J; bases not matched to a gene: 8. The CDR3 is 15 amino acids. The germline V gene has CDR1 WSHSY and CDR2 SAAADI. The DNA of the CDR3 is TGCGCCAGCAGCCCCACTAGCGGATGGACCGGGGAGCTGTTTTTT. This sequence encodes CASSPTSGWTGELFF.

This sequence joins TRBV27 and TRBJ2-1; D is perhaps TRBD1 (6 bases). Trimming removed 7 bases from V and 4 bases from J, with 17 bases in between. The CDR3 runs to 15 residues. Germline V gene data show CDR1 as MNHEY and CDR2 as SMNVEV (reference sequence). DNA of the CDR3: TGTGCCAGCACCCCCTTAGGGGGAGCATACAATGAGCAGTTCTTC. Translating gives CASTPLGGAYNEQFF.

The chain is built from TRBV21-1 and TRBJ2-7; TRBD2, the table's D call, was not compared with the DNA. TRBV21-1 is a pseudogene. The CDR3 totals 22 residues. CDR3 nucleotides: TGTGCCAGCAGCAGATCCCGGCGAAATGCCGGGACTAGCGGCAGTACGCTCTACGAGCAGTACTTC. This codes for CASSRSRRNAGTSGSTLYEQYF.

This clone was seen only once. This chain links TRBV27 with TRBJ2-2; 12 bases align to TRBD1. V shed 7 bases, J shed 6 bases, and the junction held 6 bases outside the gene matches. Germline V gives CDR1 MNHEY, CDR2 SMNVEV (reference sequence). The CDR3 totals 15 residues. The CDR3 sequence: CASKGDRGHPGELFF. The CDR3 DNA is TGTGCCAGCAAAGGGGACAGGGGGCACCCCGGGGAGCTGTTTTTT.

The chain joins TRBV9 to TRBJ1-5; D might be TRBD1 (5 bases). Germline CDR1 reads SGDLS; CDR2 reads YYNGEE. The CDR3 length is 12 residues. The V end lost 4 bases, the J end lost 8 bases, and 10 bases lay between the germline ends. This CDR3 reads CASSSGGEPQHF. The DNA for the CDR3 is TGTGCCAGCAGCTCTGGGGGGGAGCCCCAGCATTTT.

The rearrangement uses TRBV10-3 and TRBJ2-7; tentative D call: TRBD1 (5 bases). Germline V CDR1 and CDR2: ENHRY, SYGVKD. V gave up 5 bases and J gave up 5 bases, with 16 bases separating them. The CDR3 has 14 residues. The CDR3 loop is CAISQGFRDDEQYF. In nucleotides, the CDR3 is TGTGCCATCAGTCAGGGATTTAGGGATGACGAGCAGTACTTC.

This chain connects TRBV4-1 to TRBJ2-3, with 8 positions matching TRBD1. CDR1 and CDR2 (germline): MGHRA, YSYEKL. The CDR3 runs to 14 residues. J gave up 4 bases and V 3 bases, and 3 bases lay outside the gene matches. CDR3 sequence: CASSQRQGPDTQYF. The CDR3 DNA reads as TGCGCCAGCAGCCAGAGACAGGGGCCAGATACGCAGTATTTT.